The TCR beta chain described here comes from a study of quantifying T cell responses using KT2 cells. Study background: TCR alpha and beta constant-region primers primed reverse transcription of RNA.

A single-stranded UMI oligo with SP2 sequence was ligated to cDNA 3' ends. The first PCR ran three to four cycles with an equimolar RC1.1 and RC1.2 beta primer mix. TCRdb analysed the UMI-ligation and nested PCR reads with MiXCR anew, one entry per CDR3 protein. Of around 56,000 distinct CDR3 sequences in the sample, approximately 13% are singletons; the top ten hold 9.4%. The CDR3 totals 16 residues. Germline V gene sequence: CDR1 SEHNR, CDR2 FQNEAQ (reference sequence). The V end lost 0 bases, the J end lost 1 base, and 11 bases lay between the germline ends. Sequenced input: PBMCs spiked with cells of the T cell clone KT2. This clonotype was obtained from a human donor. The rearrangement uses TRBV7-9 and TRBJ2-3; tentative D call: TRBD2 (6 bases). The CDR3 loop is CASSLAGGRGTDTQYF. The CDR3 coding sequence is TGTGCCAGCAGCTTAGCGGGGGGTCGCGGCACAGATACGCAGTATTTT. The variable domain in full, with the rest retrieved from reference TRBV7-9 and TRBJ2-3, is DTGVSQNPRHKITKRGQNVTFRCDPISEHNRLYWYRQTLGQGPEFLTYFQNEAQLEKSRLLSDRFSAERPKGSFSTLEIQRTEQGDSAMYLCASSLAGGRGTDTQYFGPGTRLTVL.